Described below is a single T cell receptor beta chain sequence and its context. Its antigen is not identified. The CDR3 is 15 amino acids. The germline CDR1 and CDR2 sequences are SNHLY and FYNNEI. V lost 2 bases and J 6 bases, leaving 14 bases between the germline ends. Samples were taken at baseline and on day 1 of cycles 4 and 7. The data originate from a study of OX40 agonist ivuxolimab in advanced cancers. For the study at large: Hepatocellular carcinoma, melanoma, renal cell or head and neck cancer occurred in dose-escalation patients.

The repertoire was sequenced with immunoSEQ multiplex PCR; TCRdb's copy has only in-frame clones and lacks some. In the table there are almost 85,000 clones, about 88% of which are singletons. Findings and caveats of the study: CD8+ T cells averaged more expanded clones than CD4+. The authors also found low normalized T-cell clonal expansion in some nonresponders.

The sequence came from an adult with an advanced solid tumor such as melanoma, head and neck, liver or kidney cancer. V gene TRBV2 combines with J gene TRBJ2-1; D perhaps matches TRBD2 (7 bases). The source was CD4+ or CD8+ T cells sorted from blood, collected in a trial of the OX40 agonist ivuxolimab. The CDR3, as DNA: TGTGCCAGCAGTGAAAGGACTAGAGGGGGCAATGAGCAGTTCTTC. Translating it yields CASSERTRGGNEQFF.